A selection of T cell receptor beta chains follows, all from one sample in a study of blood T cell repertoires in COVID-19. The table came from immunoSEQ multiplex PCR; TCRdb's copy has only in-frame clones and leaves some out. The sample yields 90,000 to 120,000 clones, approximately 88% seen once. The source material was peripheral blood. All receptors derive from a man aged 35-49 years with active or convalescent COVID-19. CDR3s include the opening cysteine and the closing phenylalanine or tryptophan. Fields, in order: V gene, D gene, J gene, clone size, CDR3 protein, CDR3 DNA. D genes are given only for firm matches. Only some rows state a clone size, as once, few, many or a class for expanded clones.

v_call: TRBV19
d_call: TRBD2
j_call: TRBJ2-3
clone_size: NA
cdr3_aa: CASSIRTSRSSSTDTQYF
cdr3_nt: TGTGCCAGTAGTATACGGACTAGCAGAAGTTCTAGCACAGATACGCAGTATTTT

v_call: TRBV5-1
d_call: NA
j_call: TRBJ2-1
clone_size: once
cdr3_aa: CASSGGHPLAYNEQFF
cdr3_nt: TGCGCCAGCAGCGGCGGACACCCTTTAGCCTACAATGAGCAGTTCTTC

v_call: TRBV7-2
d_call: TRBD1
j_call: TRBJ2-7
clone_size: NA
cdr3_aa: CASSLEGQVFYEQYF
cdr3_nt: TGTGCCAGCAGCTTAGAGGGACAGGTATTCTACGAGCAGTACTTC

v_call: TRBV5-1
d_call: TRBD2
j_call: TRBJ2-2
clone_size: once
cdr3_aa: CASTDAGAAGTGELFF
cdr3_nt: TGCGCCAGCACAGATGCGGGAGCAGCGGGCACCGGGGAGCTGTTTTTT

v_call: TRBV7-8
d_call: TRBD1
j_call: TRBJ2-7
clone_size: NA
cdr3_aa: CASSFRGTGEYEQYF
cdr3_nt: TGTGCCAGCAGCTTTAGAGGGACAGGGGAATACGAGCAGTACTTC

v_call: TRBV28
d_call: TRBD1
j_call: TRBJ2-1
clone_size: NA
cdr3_aa: CASSRRDRVNEQFF
cdr3_nt: TGTGCCAGCAGTCGCCGGGACAGGGTCAATGAGCAGTTCTTC

v_call: TRBV5-4
d_call: TRBD1
j_call: TRBJ1-2
clone_size: NA
cdr3_aa: CASSSSGTVNYGYTF
cdr3_nt: TGTGCCAGCAGCTCGTCCGGGACAGTCAACTATGGCTACACCTTC

v_call: TRBV10-1
d_call: NA
j_call: TRBJ2-5
clone_size: once
cdr3_aa: CATWDKQETQYF
cdr3_nt: TGCGCCACCTGGGACAAACAAGAGACCCAGTACTTC

v_call: TRBV6-5
d_call: TRBD1
j_call: TRBJ1-2
clone_size: NA
cdr3_aa: CASGDRGGWYGYTF
cdr3_nt: TGTGCCAGCGGGGACAGGGGGGGTTGGTATGGCTACACCTTC

v_call: TRBV11-2
d_call: TRBD2
j_call: TRBJ2-2
clone_size: NA
cdr3_aa: CASSREGLVNTGELFF
cdr3_nt: TGTGCCAGCAGCCGGGAGGGACTAGTCAACACCGGGGAGCTGTTTTTT

v_call: TRBV10-3
d_call: TRBD1
j_call: TRBJ2-1
clone_size: NA
cdr3_aa: CAISESNLGQGPPQFF
cdr3_nt: TGTGCCATCAGTGAGTCGAATCTGGGACAGGGACCACCCCAGTTCTTC

v_call: TRBV9
d_call: TRBD1
j_call: TRBJ2-2
clone_size: NA
cdr3_aa: CASSSPRDSNTGELFF
cdr3_nt: TGTGCCAGCAGCTCACCCCGGGACAGTAACACCGGGGAGCTGTTTTTT

v_call: TRBV30
d_call: NA
j_call: TRBJ1-5
clone_size: NA
cdr3_aa: CAWSGGSNQPQHF
cdr3_nt: TGTGCCTGGAGTGGGGGCAGCAATCAGCCCCAGCATTTT

v_call: TRBV5-1
d_call: TRBD2
j_call: TRBJ2-7
clone_size: NA
cdr3_aa: CASSLTTTSGSDEQYF
cdr3_nt: TGCGCCAGCAGCTTGACCACTACTAGCGGGAGTGACGAGCAGTACTTC

v_call: TRBV10-3
d_call: TRBD2
j_call: TRBJ2-4
clone_size: NA
cdr3_aa: CAISAGTRGDIQYF
cdr3_nt: TGTGCCATCAGTGCCGGGACTAGGGGGGACATTCAGTACTTC